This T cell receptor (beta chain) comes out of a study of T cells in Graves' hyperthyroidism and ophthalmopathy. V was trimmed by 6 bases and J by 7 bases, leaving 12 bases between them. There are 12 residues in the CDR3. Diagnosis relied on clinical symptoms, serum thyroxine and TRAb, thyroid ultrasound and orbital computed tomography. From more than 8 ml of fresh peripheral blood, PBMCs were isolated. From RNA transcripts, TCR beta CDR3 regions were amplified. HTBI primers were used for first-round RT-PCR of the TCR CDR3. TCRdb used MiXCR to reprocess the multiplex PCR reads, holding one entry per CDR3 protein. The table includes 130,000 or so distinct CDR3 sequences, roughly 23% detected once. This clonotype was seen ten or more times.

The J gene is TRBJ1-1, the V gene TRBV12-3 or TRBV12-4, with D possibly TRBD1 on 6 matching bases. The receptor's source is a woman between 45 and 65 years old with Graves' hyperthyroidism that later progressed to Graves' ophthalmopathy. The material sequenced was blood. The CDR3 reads CASSLQGFEAFF. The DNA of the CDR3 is TGTGCCAGCAGCCTACAGGGATTTGAAGCTTTCTTT.